These T cell receptor beta chains were read from a single sample in a study of shared clonotypes between healthy human individuals. The table came from immunoSEQ multiplex PCR; TCRdb's copy has only in-frame clones and leaves some out. Of about 1.1 million clones in the sample, approximately 80% were seen once. Material for sequencing was memory CD4+ T cells from PBMCs. These receptors were obtained from a man younger than 30 in good health. Some clones in this sample may be carry-over from other donors' samples. The CDR3 runs from the conserved cysteine through the conserved F or W. A D gene is named only where the DNA matches it firmly. Where a row states a size, it is once, few, many or the class of an expanded clone; other rows omit it.

V: TRBV9
J: TRBJ2-7
size: NA
D: NA
DNA: TGTGCCAGCAGCGTAGGGACCGAAGGATACGAGCAGTACTTC
CDR3: CASSVGTEGYEQYF

V: TRBV7-9
J: TRBJ2-1
size: NA
D: TRBD1
DNA: TGTGCCAGCAGAACCGGGACAGGGTTAGATGAGCAGTTCTTC
CDR3: CASRTGTGLDEQFF

V: TRBV5-1
J: TRBJ2-1
size: NA
D: TRBD2
DNA: TGCGCCAGCAGCTTGTTTGTAGCGGGAGTATTAAATGAGCAGTTCTTC
CDR3: CASSLFVAGVLNEQFF

V: TRBV18
J: TRBJ2-7
size: NA
D: TRBD2
DNA: TGTGCCAGCTCCCCACCACATACTAGCGCCCCGTACGAGCAGTACTTC
CDR3: CASSPPHTSAPYEQYF

V: TRBV23-1
J: TRBJ2-6
size: NA
D: NA
DNA: TGCGCCAGCAGTCAATCGGTGGGGAGCTCTGGGGCCAACGTCCTGACTTTC
CDR3: CASSQSVGSSGANVLTF

V: TRBV28
J: TRBJ1-1
size: NA
D: TRBD1
DNA: TGTGCCAGCCGGACAGGGCGCGGGGTAGCTTTCTTT
CDR3: CASRTGRGVAFF

V: TRBV29-1
J: TRBJ2-2
size: once
D: NA
DNA: TGCAGCGTTTCTGGGAACACCGGGGAGCTGTTTTTT
CDR3: CSVSGNTGELFF

V: TRBV7-9
J: TRBJ2-7
size: NA
D: NA
DNA: TGTGCCAGCAGCTTACTTAACAACTACGAGCAGTACTTC
CDR3: CASSLLNNYEQYF

V: TRBV7-2
J: TRBJ2-7
size: NA
D: TRBD1
DNA: TGTGCCAGCAGCCTGACAGGGGGGGACTACGAGCAGTACTTC
CDR3: CASSLTGGDYEQYF

V: TRBV4-3
J: TRBJ2-4
size: NA
D: TRBD2
DNA: TGCGCCAGCAGCCAAGATGTACTAGCGGGAGGGCCTCGAGCCGGGGCCAAAAACATTCAGTACTTC
CDR3: CASSQDVLAGGPRAGAKNIQYF

V: TRBV5-1
J: TRBJ2-3
size: NA
D: TRBD2
DNA: TGCGCCAGCAGCTCTAGCGGGAGGCGGGGCACAGATACGCAGTATTTT
CDR3: CASSSSGRRGTDTQYF

V: TRBV28
J: TRBJ1-1
size: NA
D: NA
DNA: TGTGCCAGCATTCCTAGGGGCACTGAAGCTTTCTTT
CDR3: CASIPRGTEAFF

V: TRBV7-6
J: TRBJ1-1
size: NA
D: TRBD1
DNA: TGTGCCAGCAGCCCGCGACCGACAGGGGATGGCACTGAAGCTTTCTTT
CDR3: CASSPRPTGDGTEAFF

V: TRBV11-2
J: TRBJ2-7
size: few
D: TRBD1
DNA: TGTGCCAGCAGCCCGACCACCGGGACAGGGTCCTACGAGCAGTACTTC
CDR3: CASSPTTGTGSYEQYF

V: TRBV2
J: TRBJ1-1
size: NA
D: NA
DNA: TGTGCCAGCAGTATGGACACGAACACTGAAGCTTTCTTT
CDR3: CASSMDTNTEAFF

V: TRBV27
J: TRBJ1-4
size: NA
D: NA
DNA: TGTGCCCAATGGACTGCAACTAATGAAAAACTGTTTTTT
CDR3: CAQWTATNEKLFF

V: TRBV30
J: TRBJ2-5
size: NA
D: NA
DNA: TGTGCCTGGAGTGCCTCAGAGACCCAGTACTTC
CDR3: CAWSASETQYF

V: TRBV7-3
J: TRBJ1-2
size: NA
D: NA
DNA: TGTGCCAGCAGCTTACAGGGACAAACAGGACTTAATGGCTACACCTTC
CDR3: CASSLQGQTGLNGYTF

V: TRBV7-6
J: TRBJ1-3
size: NA
D: TRBD1
DNA: TGTGCCAGCAGCTTAGCCGGGACAGGGCCATTCGCTGGAAACACCATATATTTT
CDR3: CASSLAGTGPFAGNTIYF

V: TRBV5-6
J: TRBJ1-4
size: NA
D: NA
DNA: TGTGCCAGCAGCTTGAGACAGACAGCAACTAATGAAAAACTGTTTTTT
CDR3: CASSLRQTATNEKLFF

V: TRBV19
J: TRBJ1-5
size: NA
D: NA
DNA: TGTGCCAGTAGCGGCGGGGGCCGGGGCAATCAGCCCCAGCATTTT
CDR3: CASSGGGRGNQPQHF

V: TRBV18
J: TRBJ2-7
size: NA
D: TRBD1
DNA: TGTGCCAGCTCACGGGACAGGGGCTCCTACGAGCAGTACTTC
CDR3: CASSRDRGSYEQYF

V: TRBV5-1
J: TRBJ2-5
size: few
D: TRBD2
DNA: TGCGCCAGCAGAGCCGGGACTAGCGGGAGAGGGGAGACCCAGTACTTC
CDR3: CASRAGTSGRGETQYF

V: TRBV5-1
J: TRBJ1-2
size: once
D: NA
DNA: TGCGCCAGCAGCTTGGTTCCTACAGGGACACGGGGCTACACCTTC
CDR3: CASSLVPTGTRGYTF

V: TRBV5-4
J: TRBJ2-7
size: many
D: TRBD1
DNA: TGTGCCAGCAGCTTTCGAGGGGGCGGGCAAGGATCCAGCTCCTACGAGCAGTACTTC
CDR3: CASSFRGGGQGSSSYEQYF

V: TRBV11-2
J: TRBJ1-1
size: NA
D: NA
DNA: TGTGCCAGCAGCTTAGTTGGGGGGCCAACTGAAGCTTTCTTT
CDR3: CASSLVGGPTEAFF

V: TRBV2
J: TRBJ1-4
size: NA
D: NA
DNA: TGTGCCAGCAGTAGGTCGGGGGCTAATGAAAAACTGTTTTTT
CDR3: CASSRSGANEKLFF

V: TRBV29-1
J: TRBJ2-1
size: NA
D: NA
DNA: TGCAGCGCCCTAACTAGTATCTCCTACAATGAGCAGTTCTTC
CDR3: CSALTSISYNEQFF

V: TRBV18
J: TRBJ2-7
size: NA
D: NA
DNA: TGTGCCAGCTCCCCCGCCGGATTCGGGGTCTACGAGCAGTACTTC
CDR3: CASSPAGFGVYEQYF

V: TRBV7-3
J: TRBJ2-6
size: NA
D: NA
DNA: TGTGCCAGCAGCTTAACCGGCGGACGGTACTCTGGGGCCAACGTCCTGACTTTC
CDR3: CASSLTGGRYSGANVLTF

V: TRBV2
J: TRBJ2-7
size: NA
D: NA
DNA: TGTGCCAGCAGTGGTGGGCGACTAAGCGGCTCCTACGAGCAGTACTTC
CDR3: CASSGGRLSGSYEQYF

V: TRBV29-1
J: TRBJ2-1
size: NA
D: TRBD2
DNA: TGCAGCGAGGGCGGGAGTGACTACAATGAGCAGTTCTTC
CDR3: CSEGGSDYNEQFF

V: TRBV6-5
J: TRBJ1-2
size: NA
D: TRBD1
DNA: TGTGCCAGCAGCTCCGGGACAGGGGTAAAATATGGCTACACCTTC
CDR3: CASSSGTGVKYGYTF

V: TRBV5-1
J: TRBJ2-3
size: NA
D: TRBD2
DNA: TGCGCCAGCAGCGAAAGGCTAGCGGGAGGATCAGATACGCAGTATTTT
CDR3: CASSERLAGGSDTQYF

V: TRBV25-1
J: TRBJ2-1
size: once
D: TRBD2
DNA: TGTGCCAGCAGTGATGCACGCCAACTAGCGGGAGTTCGTTGGGAGCAGTTCTTC
CDR3: CASSDARQLAGVRWEQFF

V: TRBV14
J: TRBJ2-1
size: NA
D: NA
DNA: TGTGCCAGCAGCACCCCCCGGGACTGGGACAATGAGCAGTTCTTC
CDR3: CASSTPRDWDNEQFF

V: TRBV5-1
J: TRBJ2-7
size: NA
D: NA
DNA: TGCGCCAGCAGGCAGGGCATCACCCCCTACGAGCAGTACTTC
CDR3: CASRQGITPYEQYF

V: TRBV5-1
J: TRBJ2-7
size: NA
D: NA
DNA: TGCGCCAGCAGCTCTTACGAGCAGTACTTC
CDR3: CASSSYEQYF

V: TRBV5-4
J: TRBJ2-7
size: NA
D: TRBD1
DNA: TGTGCCAGCAGCCCACGGCCACAGGGGAAGGCCTACGAGCAGTACTTC
CDR3: CASSPRPQGKAYEQYF

V: TRBV14
J: TRBJ2-7
size: NA
D: TRBD2
DNA: TGTGCCAGCAGCCAAACATCTTCAACCCTAGCGGGGGTTACCTACGAGCAGTACTTC
CDR3: CASSQTSSTLAGVTYEQYF

V: TRBV19
J: TRBJ1-5
size: NA
D: TRBD1
DNA: TGTGCCAGTAGCGACGGACAGGGAGGGAATCAGCCCCAGCATTTT
CDR3: CASSDGQGGNQPQHF

V: TRBV18
J: TRBJ2-7
size: NA
D: NA
DNA: TGTGCCAGCTCATCGGGAGTCCAGGAATACGAGCAGTACTTC
CDR3: CASSSGVQEYEQYF

V: TRBV14
J: TRBJ1-1
size: NA
D: NA
DNA: TGTGCCAGCAGCTCGGGGCCAGTCACTGAAGCTTTCTTT
CDR3: CASSSGPVTEAFF

V: TRBV28
J: TRBJ2-5
size: few
D: NA
DNA: TGTGCCAGCAGTTTGGCTGGCAGGGAGGAGACCCAGTACTTC
CDR3: CASSLAGREETQYF

V: TRBV5-6
J: TRBJ2-7
size: NA
D: TRBD1
DNA: TGTGCCAGCAGCTCCTGGACAGGGGGAACTCGGGGCCCTTACGAGCAGTACTTC
CDR3: CASSSWTGGTRGPYEQYF

V: TRBV29-1
J: TRBJ2-7
size: NA
D: TRBD1
DNA: TGCAGCGCCCGGGACAGAGAAGGGACCTACGAGCAGTACTTC
CDR3: CSARDREGTYEQYF

V: TRBV29-1
J: TRBJ1-1
size: many
D: NA
DNA: TGCAGCGTTGCCCCCGGGTGGGGGATGAACACTGAAGCTTTCTTT
CDR3: CSVAPGWGMNTEAFF

V: TRBV7-2
J: TRBJ2-5
size: NA
D: TRBD1
DNA: TGTGCCAGCAGCCCCTACTCGACAGGGGCAGAGACCCAGTACTTC
CDR3: CASSPYSTGAETQYF

V: TRBV30
J: TRBJ1-4
size: once
D: TRBD1
DNA: TGTGCCTGGAGTCCCCCCGGGACAGGGGTAGGGAAACTGTTTTTT
CDR3: CAWSPPGTGVGKLFF

V: TRBV4-1
J: TRBJ2-7
size: few
D: NA
DNA: TGCGCCAGCAGCCAAGATCCCCGCAAGAGGCCCCCGCAAGCCTACGAGCAGTACTTC
CDR3: CASSQDPRKRPPQAYEQYF

V: TRBV28
J: TRBJ2-7
size: NA
D: NA
DNA: TGTGCCAGCGGAACAGGGCGACAGTACTTC
CDR3: CASGTGRQYF

V: TRBV2
J: TRBJ1-1
size: NA
D: TRBD1
DNA: TGTGCCAGCAGGGCAATAAAGGGACAGGGAGAAGCTTTCTTT
CDR3: CASRAIKGQGEAFF